This T cell receptor (beta chain) was sequenced in a study of T cells in Graves' hyperthyroidism and ophthalmopathy. Germline-derived CDR1 and CDR2 are MDHEN and SYDVKM. This CDR3 contains 14 residues. V shed 3 bases and J shed 0 bases, with 7 bases lying between them. In its sample, this clonotype was seen many times. Amplified regions were TCR beta CDR3 sequences from RNA transcripts. TCR CDR3 regions were first amplified by RT-PCR with HTBI primers. TCRdb called the multiplex PCR reads again in MiXCR, with one record for every CDR3 protein. The sample contains about 640,000 distinct CDR3 sequences, about 14% of which appear only once.

The chain couples TRBV28 to TRBJ2-3, with D hard to call. The TCR comes from a woman between 50 and 59 years old with Graves' ophthalmopathy. Input material: blood. The CDR3 DNA reads as TGTGCCAGCAGTTTCGGGTGGAGCACAGATACGCAGTATTTT. Amino acid sequence: CASSFGWSTDTQYF.